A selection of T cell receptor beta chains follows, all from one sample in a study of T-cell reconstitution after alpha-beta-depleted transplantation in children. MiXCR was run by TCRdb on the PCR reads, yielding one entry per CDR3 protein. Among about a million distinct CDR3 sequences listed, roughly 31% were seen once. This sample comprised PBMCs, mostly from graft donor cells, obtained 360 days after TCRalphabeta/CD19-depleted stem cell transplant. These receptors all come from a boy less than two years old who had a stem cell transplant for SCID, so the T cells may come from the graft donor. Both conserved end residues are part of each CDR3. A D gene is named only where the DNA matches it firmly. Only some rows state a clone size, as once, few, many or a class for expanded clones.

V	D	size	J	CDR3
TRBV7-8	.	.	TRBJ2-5	CATRGEKTQYF
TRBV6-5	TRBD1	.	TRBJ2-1	CASSYPGQGRQFF
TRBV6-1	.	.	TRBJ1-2	CASGHSNRNYGYTF
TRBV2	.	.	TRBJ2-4	CASSDLGDIQYF
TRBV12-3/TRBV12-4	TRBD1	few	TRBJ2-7	CASSLRGTVQYYEQYF
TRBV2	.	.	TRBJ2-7	CASKPTHEQYF
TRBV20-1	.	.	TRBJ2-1	CSAPPKSSYNEQFF
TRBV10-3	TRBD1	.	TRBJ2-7	CAISAGQTDEQYF
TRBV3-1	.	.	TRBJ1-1	CASSPSTRANTEAFF
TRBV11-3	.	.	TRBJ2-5	CASSLGVQEKETQYF
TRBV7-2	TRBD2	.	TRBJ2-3	CASSLGLAGGWGNTQYF
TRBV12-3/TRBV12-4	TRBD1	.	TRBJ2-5	CASSQDRVRETQYF
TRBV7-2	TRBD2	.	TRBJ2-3	CASSLPTSGGVGTQYF
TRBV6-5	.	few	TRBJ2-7	CASSYSRGGSGYEQYF
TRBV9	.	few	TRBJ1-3	CASSVRTDAGNTIYF
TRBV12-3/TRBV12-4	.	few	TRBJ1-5	CASSTGGWNQPQHF
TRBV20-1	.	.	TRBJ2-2	CSARDPRSTGELFF
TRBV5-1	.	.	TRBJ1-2	CASSLDGARGYTF
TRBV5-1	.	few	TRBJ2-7	CASSLQGLYEQYF
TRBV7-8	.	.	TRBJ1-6	CASSSNRESSYNSPLHF
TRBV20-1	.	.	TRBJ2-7	CSASERIWYEQYF
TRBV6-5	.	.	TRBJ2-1	CASSYSSRDNEQFF
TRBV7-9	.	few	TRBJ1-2	CASSLNGQGSGYTF
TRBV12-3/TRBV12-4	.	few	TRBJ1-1	CASSRVVGNTEAFF
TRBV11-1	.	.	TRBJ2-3	CASSQIGTGRGGQYF
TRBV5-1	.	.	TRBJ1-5	CASSPGVSGPNQPQHF
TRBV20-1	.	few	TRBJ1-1	CSVKGGDTEAFF
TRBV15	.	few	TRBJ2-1	CATSRAQGHPYNEQFF
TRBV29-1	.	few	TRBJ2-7	CSVDAGAGYEQYF
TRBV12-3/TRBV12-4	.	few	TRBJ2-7	CASSPRFPYEQYF
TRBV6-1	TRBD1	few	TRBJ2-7	CASRDTDRGSDEQYF
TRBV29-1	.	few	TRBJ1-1	CSVERLLKPNTEAFF
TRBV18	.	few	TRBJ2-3	CASSPLVGDTQYF
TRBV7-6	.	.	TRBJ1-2	CASSFLTGRGRLNYGYTF
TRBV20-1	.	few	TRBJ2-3	CSATWAGGSTDTQYF
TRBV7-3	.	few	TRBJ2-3	CASSQGPSPVGDTQYF
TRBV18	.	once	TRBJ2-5	CASSPEQETQYF
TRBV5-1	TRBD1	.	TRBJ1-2	CASRGQGAPNYGYTF
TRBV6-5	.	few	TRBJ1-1	CASINEQQGFNTEAFF
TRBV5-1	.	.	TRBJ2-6	CASSPKGGGANVLTF
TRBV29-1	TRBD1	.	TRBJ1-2	CSVQGIGGTGNYGYTF
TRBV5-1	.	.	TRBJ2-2	CASSYGQGGRTGELFF
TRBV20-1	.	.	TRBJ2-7	CSARTGTTYEQYF
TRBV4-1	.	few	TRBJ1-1	CASGLYGGPLGTEAFF
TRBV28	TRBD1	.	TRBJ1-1	CASSLGDRGRGTEAFF
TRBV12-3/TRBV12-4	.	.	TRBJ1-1	CASSLPVLNTEAFF
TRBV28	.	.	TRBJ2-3	CASSLTPGAPSTDTQYF
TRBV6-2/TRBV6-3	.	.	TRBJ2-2	CASANGNRRASGELFF
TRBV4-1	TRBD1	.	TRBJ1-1	CASSRRPILQGENTEAFF
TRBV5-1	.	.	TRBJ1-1	CASSLSREGGTEAFF
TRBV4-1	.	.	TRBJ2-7	CASSLPEGVGEQYF
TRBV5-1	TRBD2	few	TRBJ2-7	CASSLRLSSSGGHSEQYF